The rows below give T cell receptor beta chains drawn from one sample of a study of cytomegalovirus exposure and HLA in healthy donors. Sequencing used immunoSEQ multiplex PCR; TCRdb keeps in-frame clones, though not all of them. This sample yields 200,000 to 300,000 clones, of which 75% to 85% are seen a single time; approximately 8.4% belongs to the top ten. Material: PBMCs. The receptors were sampled from a woman aged 55-69 years in good health and CMV-seropositive. Each CDR3 is given with its conserved first and last residue. D genes are given only for firm matches. The size of a clone is reported for some rows only, either as once, few or many, or as a class for expanded clones.

>TRBV5-1|TRBJ2-7|TRBD1|.|15
TGCGCCAGCAGCTGGGGGGGGACAGGGAGTAACGAGCAGTACTTC
CASSWGGTGSNEQYF
>TRBV28|TRBJ2-7|TRBD2|few|18
TGTGCCAGCAGTTTAAATGGTGGACTAGCGGGAGGGCCTGACGAGCAGTACTTC
CASSLNGGLAGGPDEQYF
>TRBV6-5|TRBJ1-2|.|.|13
TGTGCCAGCAGTTACGCGCCAAACTATGGCTACACCTTC
CASSYAPNYGYTF
>TRBV9|TRBJ1-3|TRBD1|.|14
TGTGCCAGCAGCGACGGGACAGGAGGAAACACCATATATTTT
CASSDGTGGNTIYF
>TRBV27|TRBJ2-3|.|.|13
TGTGCCAGCCGACAGGATGGGACAGATACGCAGTATTTT
CASRQDGTDTQYF
>TRBV6-1|TRBJ2-7|TRBD2|.|14
TGTGCCAGCACTTCGAGGCGGGAGCCTCGCGAGCAGTACTTC
CASTSRREPREQYF
>TRBV5-1|TRBJ2-7|.|.|14
TGCGCCAGCAGCTTAGAGCTGTTCTCCTACGAGCAGTACTTC
CASSLELFSYEQYF
>TRBV5-1|TRBJ1-1|TRBD1|.|13
TGCGCCAGCAGCGGGGACAGGAACACTGAAGCTTTCTTT
CASSGDRNTEAFF
>TRBV5-1|TRBJ2-3|TRBD2|.|17
TGCGCCAGCAGCTTGTCGGCTAGCGGGAGGGTTGGAGATACGCAGTATTTT
CASSLSASGRVGDTQYF
>TRBV4-1|TRBJ1-3|TRBD1|.|21
TGCGCCAGCAGCCAAGGGGCCGTGGCGCGGGACAGGGATAACTCGGGAAACACCATATATTTT
CASSQGAVARDRDNSGNTIYF
>TRBV7-9|TRBJ2-7|TRBD2|.|16
TGTTCCAGCAGCTTAGGCGCGGGAGTGGCTTCCGACGAGCAGTACTTC
CSSSLGAGVASDEQYF
>TRBV27|TRBJ2-6|TRBD1|once|14
TGTGCCAGCAGTCCAAGACAGGGAACCAACGTCCTGACTTTC
CASSPRQGTNVLTF
>TRBV27|TRBJ2-7|TRBD1|.|18
TGTGCCAGCAGTTTGATGCCTCCCCTCAGGGGGACGAGGTACGAGCAGTACTTC
CASSLMPPLRGTRYEQYF
>TRBV2|TRBJ2-3|TRBD2|.|16
TGTGCCAGCAGTGAGGCCCTAGCGGTTTATTCAGATACGCAGTATTTT
CASSEALAVYSDTQYF
>TRBV28|TRBJ2-1|TRBD2|.|17
TGTGCCAGCAGTTTAGGGACTAGCGGGAGCCCCCACAATGAGCAGTTCTTC
CASSLGTSGSPHNEQFF
>TRBV25-1|TRBJ1-3|.|.|14
TGTGCCAGCAGTGAACAGGGCCCCGGAAACACCATATATTTT
CASSEQGPGNTIYF
>TRBV7-9|TRBJ1-1|.|once|15
TGTGCCAGCAGCTTAATGGGGGGGATGAACACTGAAGCTTTCTTT
CASSLMGGMNTEAFF
>TRBV6-1|TRBJ2-1|.|.|13
TGTGCCAGCAGTGAGACCTTGACTAGTATACAGTTCTTC
CASSETLTSIQFF
>TRBV25-1|TRBJ2-7|.|.|13
TGTGCCAGCTCCCGTCCCGAGGAGTACGAGCAGTACTTC
CASSRPEEYEQYF
>TRBV5-4|TRBJ2-1|TRBD2|.|16
TGTGCCAGCAGCTTGGCCGGGACTAGCGGGAACCATGAGCAGTTCTTC
CASSLAGTSGNHEQFF
>TRBV12-2|TRBJ2-7|.|.|15
TGTGCAAGTCAGCCCCGAAGACAATGGATTTACGAGCAGTACTTC
CASQPRRQWIYEQYF
>TRBV18|TRBJ1-4|.|.|14
TGTGCCAGCTCACCCAGATCAACTAATGAAAAACTGTTTTTT
CASSPRSTNEKLFF
>TRBV5-1|TRBJ1-1|.|.|14
TGCGCCAGCAGCTTGGCCCAGGGTGCTCGTGAGGCTTTCTTT
CASSLAQGAREAFF
>TRBV5-1|TRBJ2-7|TRBD1|.|15
TGCGCCAGCAGCTTGACGGGACAGGGGGCCTACGAGCAGTACTTC
CASSLTGQGAYEQYF
>TRBV10-3|TRBJ2-7|TRBD1|.|12
TGTGCCGCTAGAGACAGGGACAACGAGCAGTACTTC
CAARDRDNEQYF
>TRBV6-1|TRBJ1-3|.|.|15
TGTGCCAGCAGTGAATATGGGCCCTCTGGAAACACCATATATTTT
CASSEYGPSGNTIYF
>TRBV6-1|TRBJ1-3|.|.|17
TGTGCCAGCAGTGAGGTAACGACAGGCTTCTCTGGAAACACCATATATTTT
CASSEVTTGFSGNTIYF
>TRBV6-5|TRBJ1-1|TRBD1|.|13
TGTGCCAGCAGGGGGACAGCCTGGACTGAAGCTTTCTTT
CASRGTAWTEAFF
>TRBV18|TRBJ1-1|.|few|12
TGTGCCAGCTCAGCAGGGGTCACTGAAGCTTTCTTT
CASSAGVTEAFF
>TRBV7-9|TRBJ1-1|.|.|13
TGTGCCAGCAGCTTGGTGTTGAGCACTGAAGCTTTCTTT
CASSLVLSTEAFF
>TRBV6-5|TRBJ1-4|TRBD1|.|13
TGTGCCAGCAGGGGACAGAATAATGAAAAACTGTTTTTT
CASRGQNNEKLFF
>TRBV18|TRBJ1-2|.|.|15
TGTGCCAGCTCACCTGACAGGAGCTTTGACCATGGCTACACCTTC
CASSPDRSFDHGYTF
>TRBV5-4|TRBJ2-7|TRBD2|.|16
TGTGCCAGCAGCTTGGTCGCTAGCGGGAACTCCTACGAGCAGTACTTC
CASSLVASGNSYEQYF
>TRBV11-2|TRBJ2-6|.|.|17
TGTGCCAGCAGCTTCTCACTAAGGAACTCTGGGGCCAACGTCCTGACTTTC
CASSFSLRNSGANVLTF
>TRBV5-1|TRBJ1-4|.|.|14
TGCGCCAGCAGCTCGGGAGAAGTTAATGAAAAACTGTTTTTT
CASSSGEVNEKLFF
>TRBV6-1|TRBJ2-3|.|.|14
TGTGCCAGCAGTGAAAGGGGCCCGTGGGATACGCAGTATTTT
CASSERGPWDTQYF
>TRBV10-2|TRBJ2-1|TRBD2|.|16
TGCGCCAGCAGGGTGGAACGGGAGGGCCACAACAATGAGCAGTTCTTC
CASRVEREGHNNEQFF
>TRBV27|TRBJ2-3|TRBD2|.|16
TGTGCCAGCAGTACGGGACTAGCGGGGAGCACAGATACGCAGTATTTT
CASSTGLAGSTDTQYF
>TRBV30|TRBJ2-7|.|few|11
TGTGCCTGGACTCGGGCCTACGAGCAGTACTTC
CAWTRAYEQYF
>TRBV10-3|TRBJ1-4|.|.|14
TGTGCCATCAGTTCGACAGCAACTAATGAAAAACTGTTTTTT
CAISSTATNEKLFF
>TRBV4-1|TRBJ2-5|TRBD2|.|17
TGCGCCAGCAGCCGCGGGGGAGAAGCGGGAGCGGCAGAGACCCAGTACTTC
CASSRGGEAGAAETQYF
>TRBV5-1|TRBJ2-2|.|.|17
TGCGCCAGCAGCTTGAAGAGCGGGTCAGAGACAGCCGGGGAGCTGTTTTTT
CASSLKSGSETAGELFF
>TRBV7-6|TRBJ2-7|TRBD2|.|16
TGTGCCAGCAGCCCGGCGACTAGCGGGGGATCCTACGAGCAGTACTTC
CASSPATSGGSYEQYF
>TRBV25-1|TRBJ2-7|TRBD1|few|16
TGTGCCAGCAGTGGATCCGGACAGGGGGCTATCAACGAGCAGTACTTC
CASSGSGQGAINEQYF
>TRBV28|TRBJ2-7|TRBD1|.|14
TGTGCCAGCACCCCCGGGACAGGATTATTTGAGCAGTACTTC
CASTPGTGLFEQYF
>TRBV18|TRBJ2-2|TRBD2|.|15
TGTGCCAGCTCACCAACACTAGCGGGAGCCGGGGAGCTGTTTTTT
CASSPTLAGAGELFF
>TRBV7-9|TRBJ2-1|TRBD1|.|12
TGTTCCAGCAGCTTACAGGGGTGGGAGCAGTTCTTC
CSSSLQGWEQFF
>TRBV5-1|TRBJ2-4|TRBD2|.|15
TGCGCCAGCAGCTTGACCGGGATCGGGGGGAACATTCAGTACTTC
CASSLTGIGGNIQYF